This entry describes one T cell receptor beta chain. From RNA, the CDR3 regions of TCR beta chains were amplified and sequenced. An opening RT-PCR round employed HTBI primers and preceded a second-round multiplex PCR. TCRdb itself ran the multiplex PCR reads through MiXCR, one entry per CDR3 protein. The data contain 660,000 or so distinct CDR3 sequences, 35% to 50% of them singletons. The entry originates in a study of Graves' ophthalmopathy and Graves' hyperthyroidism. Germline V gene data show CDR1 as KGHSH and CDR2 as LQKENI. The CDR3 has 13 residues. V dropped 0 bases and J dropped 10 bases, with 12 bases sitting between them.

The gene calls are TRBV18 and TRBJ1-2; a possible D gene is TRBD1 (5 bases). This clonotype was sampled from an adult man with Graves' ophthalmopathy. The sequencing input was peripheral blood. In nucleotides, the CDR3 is TGTGCCAGCTCACCACCCCCTCGACAGTTCTACACCTTC. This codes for CASSPPPRQFYTF. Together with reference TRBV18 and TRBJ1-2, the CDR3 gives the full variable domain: NAGVMQNPRHLVRRRGQEARLRCSPMKGHSHVYWYRQLPEEGLKFMVYLQKENIIDESGMPKERFSAEFPKEGPSILRIQQVVRGDSAAYFCASSPPPRQFYTFGSGTRLTVV.